The 9 T cell receptor beta chains given below trace back to one sample, sequenced in a study of chemoradiotherapy in HPV16-positive cancers. Data came from immunoSEQ multiplex PCR; TCRdb stores just in-frame clones and leaves some out. The profile covers 4,500 to 5,500 clones, with around 70% appearing a single time and around 8.9% taken by the ten largest. This specimen consisted of tumor tissue, obtained from a patient who underwent chemoradiotherapy. These receptor sequences come from a human donor with HPV-associated anogenital cancer.

The chain employs TRBV6-7 and TRBJ1-2; possible D gene TRBD1, 6 bases. TRBV6-7 is designated an ORF whose function remains uncertain. Trimming left V 4 bases short and J 4 bases short, with 16 bases between. The CDR3 is made up of 15 amino acids. CDR3 DNA: TGTGCCAGCAGTTCCCAAACAGGGACCATCTATGGCTACACCTTC. This translates into CASSSQTGTIYGYTF.

The chain is built from TRBV5-6 and TRBJ1-1; D not certain. The CDR3 length is 15 residues. From germline, CDR1 is SGHDT and CDR2 YYEEEE. Trimming removed 0 bases from V and 1 base from J, with 10 bases in between. The CDR3 is CASSLVQSRNTEAFF. DNA of the CDR3: TGTGCCAGCAGCTTGGTACAGAGTAGGAACACTGAAGCTTTCTTT. Drawing the rest from reference TRBV5-6 and TRBJ1-1, the complete variable domain is DAGVTQSPTHLIKTRGQQVTLRCSPKSGHDTVSWYQQALGQGPQFIFQYYEEEERQRGNFPDRFSGHQFPNYSSELNVNALLLGDSALYLCASSLVQSRNTEAFFGQGTRLTVV.

V is TRBV30 and J is TRBJ2-6; maybe TRBD2 (5 bases). The CDR3 is 16 residues long. Trimming took 4 bases from V and 0 from J, leaving 13 bases between them. Germline V lookup: CDR1 GTSNPN, CDR2 SVGIG (reference sequence). CDR3: CAWTRERISGANVLTF. CDR3 nucleotide sequence: TGTGCCTGGACCCGGGAACGTATCTCTGGGGCCAACGTCCTGACTTTC.

The chain carries TRBV2 and TRBJ1-1; the D is unclear. V shed 11 bases and J shed 2 bases, with 12 bases lying between them. The germline V gene has CDR1 SNHLY and CDR2 FYNNEI. CDR3 length: 12 residues. The CDR3 sequence: CAFGRENTEAFF. For the CDR3, the DNA is TGTGCCTTCGGAAGGGAAAACACTGAAGCTTTCTTT. The full variable domain, its missing parts supplied by reference TRBV2 and TRBJ1-1, is EPEVTQTPSHQVTQMGQEVILRCVPISNHLYFYWYRQILGQKVEFLVSFYNNEISEKSEIFDDQFSVERPDGSNFTLKIRSTKLEDSAMYFCAFGRENTEAFFGQGTRLTVV.

V and J are TRBV10-3 and TRBJ2-6; 7 nucleotides line up with TRBD1. Germline CDR1 ENHRY, CDR2 SYGVKD. V gave up 10 bases and J gave up 3 bases; unmatched junction bases: 9. This CDR3 contains 15 residues. This CDR3 is CATQEQGLGANVLTF. DNA of the CDR3: TGTGCCACCCAGGAACAGGGGCTTGGGGCCAACGTCCTGACTTTC.

Turning to this clone: Other nucleotide sequences from this sample produce the same CDR3. The V and J genes are TRBV7-9 and TRBJ1-5; possibly TRBD1 for D (5 bases). The CDR3 covers 12 residues. Trimming took off 5 bases at V and 6 bases at J, with 8 bases between the two ends. Germline CDR1 SEHNR, CDR2 FQNEAQ (reference sequence). CDR3 nucleotides: TGTGCCAGCAGCGACGGGGGTCAGCCCCAGCATTTT. Translated, it gives CASSDGGQPQHF.

Only a few counts were recorded for this clone. The V call is TRBV5-4, the J call TRBJ2-3; D might be TRBD2 (6 bases). Trimming left V 9 bases short and J 0 bases short, with 11 bases between. The V gene's germline CDR1 is SGHNT and CDR2 YYREEE (reference sequence). This CDR3 is built from 13 residues. CDR3 residues: CATLGTSTDTQYF. The CDR3 region has the DNA TGTGCCACCCTCGGGACTAGCACAGATACGCAGTATTTT.

The table lists this clone with a count of one. CDR3 coding DNA: TGTGCCAGCAGGCGCTTCGGGGAGACCCAGTACTTC. It yields the protein CASRRFGETQYF. The chain employs TRBV2 and TRBJ2-5; no definite D call. The germline gives CDR1 SNHLY, CDR2 FYNNEI. This CDR3 is built from 12 residues. V lost 6 bases and J 5 bases, leaving 10 bases between the germline ends.

The chain employs TRBV6-5 and TRBJ2-1; D gene uncertain. The CDR3 sequence is 14 residues long. Per the germline V gene, CDR1 is MNHEY and CDR2 is SVGAGI. The ends were cut back, 2 bases at V and 10 bases at J, with 15 bases in the middle. The CDR3 DNA reads TGTGCCAGCAGTTACAACCGACCCCAAGTAGAGCAGTTCTTC. As protein: CASSYNRPQVEQFF.